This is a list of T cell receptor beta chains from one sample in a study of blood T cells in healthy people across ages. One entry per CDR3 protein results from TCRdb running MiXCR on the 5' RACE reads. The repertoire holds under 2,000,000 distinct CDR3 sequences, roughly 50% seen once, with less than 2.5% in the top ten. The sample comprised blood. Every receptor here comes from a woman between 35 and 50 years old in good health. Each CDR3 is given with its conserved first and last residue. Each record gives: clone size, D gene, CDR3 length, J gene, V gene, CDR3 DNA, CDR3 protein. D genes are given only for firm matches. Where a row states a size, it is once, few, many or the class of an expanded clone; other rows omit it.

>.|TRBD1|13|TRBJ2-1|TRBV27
TGTGCCAGCGGACAGGGGGCTGTTAATGAGCAGTTCTTC
CASGQGAVNEQFF
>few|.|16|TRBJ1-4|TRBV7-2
TGTGCCAGCAGCCCGGTTGGGACTATGACTAATGAAAAACTGTTTTTT
CASSPVGTMTNEKLFF
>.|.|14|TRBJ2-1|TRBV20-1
TGCAGTGCTGAACCAATGGGGGGCCTCGCTGAGCAGTTCTTC
CSAEPMGGLAEQFF
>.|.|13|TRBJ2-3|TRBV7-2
TGTGCCAGCGCCGGACGAAACACAGATACGCAGTATTTT
CASAGRNTDTQYF
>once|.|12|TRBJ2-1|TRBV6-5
TGTGCCAGCAGGGGCAGGTCTTGGGAGCAGTTCTTC
CASRGRSWEQFF
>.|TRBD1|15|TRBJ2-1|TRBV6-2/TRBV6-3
TGTGCCAGCAATAAATTAATCTCCGCTGACAGGGGAGGGTTCTTC
CASNKLISADRGGFF
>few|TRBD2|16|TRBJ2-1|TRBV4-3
TGCGCCAGCAGCCATGGTCTAGCGGGGGGATCAAATGAGCAGTTCTTC
CASSHGLAGGSNEQFF
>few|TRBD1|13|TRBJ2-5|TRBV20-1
TGCAGTGCTTTGACAGGGGCCGAAGAGACCCAGTACTTC
CSALTGAEETQYF
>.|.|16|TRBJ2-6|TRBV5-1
TGCGCCAGCAGCTTGGTCTCCCTCTCTGGGGCCAACGTCCTGACTTTC
CASSLVSLSGANVLTF
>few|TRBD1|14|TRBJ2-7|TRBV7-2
TGTGCCAGCAGCCTCGGGACAGGAGAATACGAGCAGTACTTC
CASSLGTGEYEQYF
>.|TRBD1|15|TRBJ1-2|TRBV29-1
TGCAGCGTTGACGCCAGGACAGGGTCCGACTATGGCTACACCTTC
CSVDARTGSDYGYTF
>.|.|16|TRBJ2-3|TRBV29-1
TGCAGCGTTGAGTCTCTGGGGGCTTTTCCTCTCGATACGCAGTATTTT
CSVESLGAFPLDTQYF
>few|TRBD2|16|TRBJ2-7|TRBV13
TGTGCCAGCAGCCAAGCGGGGGCAGGGAAGGTCTACGAGCAGTACTTC
CASSQAGAGKVYEQYF
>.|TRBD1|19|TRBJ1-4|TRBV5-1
TGCGCCAGCAGCCCCTACCGGGGACAGGGGATAGGGTCTAATGAAAAACTGTTTTTT
CASSPYRGQGIGSNEKLFF
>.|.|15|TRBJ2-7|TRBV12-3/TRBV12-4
TGTGCCAGCAGTTTATCGGCGGCTGGGGGGTCCGAGCAGTACTTC
CASSLSAAGGSEQYF